The 11 T cell receptor beta chains given below trace back to one sample, sequenced in a study of identical twins. TCRdb reanalysed the 5' RACE reads using MiXCR and keeps one entry per CDR3 protein. The sample contains about 920,000 distinct CDR3 sequences, more than 9% of which appear only once. In addition, the sample was reused for a study of yellow fever vaccine responses in identical twins.

The specimen was PBMCs. The receptor source for this set is a woman in her late teens or twenties in good health.

The table lists this clonotype with many counts. J is TRBJ2-7 and V is TRBV12-3 or TRBV12-4, with 9 positions matching TRBD1. The V and J ends lost 6 bases and 1 base, in that order; junction bases with no gene match: 7. There are 15 residues in the CDR3. CDR3 bases: TGTGCCAGCAGCCTGGGGGGGACAGGGTCCTACGAGCAGTACTTC. This encodes CASSLGGTGSYEQYF.

This clonotype has more than one count but fewer than ten. V and J are TRBV28 and TRBJ2-1; perhaps TRBD2 as D (6 bases). V was pared by 3 bases and J by 11 bases, with 17 bases between. Germline CDR1 MDHEN, CDR2 SYDVKM. The CDR3 is 14 residues long. Here the CDR3 reads CASSLASWRGKQFF. Written as DNA, the CDR3 is TGTGCCAGCAGTTTGGCTTCTTGGCGGGGAAAGCAGTTCTTC.

This clonotype was seen more than once but under ten times. J is TRBJ2-3 and V is TRBV7-8; 11 positions agree with TRBD2. Germline loops: CDR1 SGHVS, CDR2 FQNEAQ. This CDR3 spans 15 amino acids. After removal of 8 bases from V and 4 bases from J, the junction contained 8 bases not matched to a gene. The chain's CDR3 is CASALTSGAADTQYF. The CDR3 DNA reads TGTGCCAGCGCCCTGACTAGCGGGGCCGCAGATACGCAGTATTTT.

V usage is TRBV5-1 and J usage is TRBJ2-5; D may be TRBD2 (6 bases). The germline V gene has CDR1 SGHRS and CDR2 YFSETQ. V was shortened by 7 bases and J by 5 bases, with 18 bases between the two germline ends. The CDR3 is 14 residues long. The CDR3 nucleotides read TGCGCCAGCGGGGTAGGAGGGGTTCTCGAGACCCAGTACTTC. It encodes CASGVGGVLETQYF.

This clonotype was detected a few times. The DNA for the CDR3 is TGTGCCAGCAGTTTATATGCAGGGGCACGAGAGACCCAGTACTTC. Protein: CASSLYAGARETQYF. V is TRBV28 and J is TRBJ2-5; possibly TRBD1 for D (6 bases). Germline assignment: CDR1 MDHEN and CDR2 SYDVKM. Trimming left V 1 base short and J 4 bases short, with 13 bases between. The CDR3 length is 15 residues.

In this sample, this clonotype turned up a few times. The chain recombines TRBV20-1 with TRBJ2-1; no firm D call. Trimming pared 2 bases from V and 8 bases from J, leaving 7 bases between. Germline V gene data show CDR1 as DFQATT and CDR2 as SNEGSKA (reference sequence). The CDR3 length is 11 residues. Written as DNA, the CDR3 is TGCAGTGCTAGATTCGGCCATGAGCAGTTCTTC. Its translation is CSARFGHEQFF.

This clonotype was observed a handful of times. Here the CDR3 DNA reads TGCGCCAGCAGCACACTAGCGGGAGTAGATACGCAGTATTTT. Translation gives CASSTLAGVDTQYF. J is TRBJ2-3 and V is TRBV4-1; TRBD2 matches at 11 bases. The J segment lost 5 bases and the V segment lost 5 bases, leaving 3 bases of the junction unmatched. The CDR3 runs 14 residues. Germline V gene data show CDR1 as MGHRA and CDR2 as YSYEKL.

This clonotype was counted ten times or more. J is TRBJ1-1 and V is TRBV6-1; D not certain. Deletions cut 6 bases from V and 4 bases from J, with 12 bases between. CDR1 and CDR2 from the germline V gene are MNHNS and SASEGT. The CDR3 loop spans 13 amino acids. CDR3 protein: CASSPGPGTEAFF. CDR3 nucleotides: TGTGCCAGCAGCCCCGGTCCGGGCACTGAAGCTTTCTTT.

This clonotype was recorded a few times. The chain employs TRBV5-1 and TRBJ2-1; 9 bases are a match to TRBD2. Germline-derived CDR1 and CDR2 are SGHRS and YFSETQ. This CDR3 is 15 amino acids long. V lost 4 bases, J lost 7 bases, and 9 bases stayed unmatched. CDR3 sequence: CASSAPAGGRNEQFF. The CDR3 DNA follows: TGCGCCAGCAGCGCCCCAGCGGGGGGCAGGAATGAGCAGTTCTTC.

This clonotype was found many times. The chain employs TRBV29-1 and TRBJ2-6; D gene ambiguous. The CDR3 covers 14 residues. The germline gives CDR1 SQVTM, CDR2 ANQGSEA. Trimming took off 1 base at V and 4 bases at J, with 8 bases between the two ends. This CDR3 reads CSVEVGMGANVLTF. The CDR3 DNA is TGCAGCGTTGAAGTAGGAATGGGGGCCAACGTCCTGACTTTC.

In DNA form, the CDR3 reads TGCAGTGCCCCCACCCCGGGTAGCAATCAGCCCCAGCATTTT. Amino acid sequence: CSAPTPGSNQPQHF. This chain joins TRBV20-1 and TRBJ1-5, with D unresolved. Looked up from germline, CDR1 is DFQATT and CDR2 is SNEGSKA (reference sequence). The CDR3 totals 14 residues. V dropped 6 bases and J dropped 0 bases, with 12 bases sitting between them.